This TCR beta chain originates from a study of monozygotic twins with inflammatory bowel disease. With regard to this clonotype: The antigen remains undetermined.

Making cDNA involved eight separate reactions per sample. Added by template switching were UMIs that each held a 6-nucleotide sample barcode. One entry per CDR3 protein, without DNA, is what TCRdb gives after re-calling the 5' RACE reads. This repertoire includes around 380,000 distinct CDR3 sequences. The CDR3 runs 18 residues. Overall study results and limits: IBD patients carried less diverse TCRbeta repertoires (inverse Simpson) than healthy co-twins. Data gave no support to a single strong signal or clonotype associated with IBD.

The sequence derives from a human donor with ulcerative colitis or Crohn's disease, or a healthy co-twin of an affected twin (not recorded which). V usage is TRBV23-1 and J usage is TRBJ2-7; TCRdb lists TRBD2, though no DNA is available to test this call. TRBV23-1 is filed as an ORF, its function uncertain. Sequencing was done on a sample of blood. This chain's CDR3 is CASSPFTQGRDETYEQYF.